These 25 T cell receptor beta chains were all obtained from the same sample, sequenced in a study of OX40 agonist ivuxolimab in advanced cancers. Only in-frame clones appear in the TCRdb table, and some are missing; sequencing was by immunoSEQ multiplex PCR. Among 50,000 to 75,000 clones listed, around 90% were seen once. The sample was CD4+ or CD8+ T cells sorted from blood, taken in a trial of the OX40 agonist ivuxolimab. These receptors came from an adult with an advanced solid tumor such as melanoma, head and neck, liver or kidney cancer.

The chain recombines TRBV11-3 with TRBJ1-5; D unclear. The germline V gene encodes CDR1 SGHNT and CDR2 YENEEA. The germline V and J ends were trimmed by 1 base and 4 bases, with 11 bases remaining between them. This CDR3 spans 15 amino acids. The CDR3 coding sequence is TGTGCCAGCAGCTTAGTGGGGTCAGGAAATCAGCCCCAGCATTTT. Translating it yields CASSLVGSGNQPQHF.

The gene calls are TRBV7-2 and TRBJ1-4; TRBD1 matches 7 bases. Germline CDR1 is SGHTA and CDR2 is FQGNSA. Unmatched junction bases numbered 3, after V lost 2 bases and J lost 0 bases. The length of the CDR3 is 16 residues. Here the CDR3 reads CASSLQGGATNEKLFF. The DNA of the CDR3 is TGTGCCAGCAGCTTACAGGGGGGCGCAACTAATGAAAAACTGTTTTTT. The whole variable domain, filled in from reference TRBV7-2 and TRBJ1-4, reads GAGVSQSPSNKVTEKGKDVELRCDPISGHTALYWYRQSLGQGLEFLIYFQGNSAPDKSGLPSDRFSAERTGGSVSTLTIQRTQQEDSAVYLCASSLQGGATNEKLFFGSGTQLSVL.

J is TRBJ2-7 and V is TRBV5-1; D is unresolved. The CDR3 totals 14 residues. Per germline, CDR1 SGHRS and CDR2 YFSETQ. The V and J ends lost 0 bases and 5 bases respectively, with 12 bases between them. Here the CDR3 DNA reads TGCGCCAGCAGCTTGGGACTCCCGCCCAACGAGCAGTACTTC. Protein product: CASSLGLPPNEQYF.

The CDR3 reads CSVRQGGNTEAFF. Here the CDR3 DNA reads TGCAGCGTTCGACAGGGAGGGAACACTGAAGCTTTCTTT. The rearrangement links TRBV29-1 to TRBJ1-1; 7 bases fit TRBD1. Germline lookup yields CDR1 SQVTM and CDR2 ANQGSEA. Trimming at V came to 5 bases and at J to 1 base, leaving 4 bases not matched to a gene. The CDR3 length is 13 residues.

The chain uses TRBV7-6 and TRBJ1-5; 9 nucleotides align to TRBD1. Trimming at V came to 3 bases and at J to 6 bases, leaving 0 bases not matched to a gene. Germline V gene sequence: CDR1 SGHVS, CDR2 FNYEAQ. The CDR3 covers 13 residues. CDR3 sequence (DNA): TGTGCCAGCAGCTTGACAGGGGGTCAGCCCCAGCATTTT. Residues: CASSLTGGQPQHF.

The chain has TRBV28 and TRBJ2-1; TRBD1 is a possible D gene (6 bases). Germline loops: CDR1 MDHEN, CDR2 SYDVKM. The CDR3 is made up of 11 amino acids. Trimming stripped 2 bases from V and 10 bases from J, with 6 bases between. The CDR3 nucleotides read TGTGCCAGCAGTTTACAGGGGGAGCAGTTCTTC. Translation: CASSLQGEQFF.

The chain carries TRBV5-4 and TRBJ2-1, with 8 positions matching TRBD2. V trimming: 2 bases; J trimming: 5 bases; junction bases outside the gene matches: 12. CDR3 length equals 17 residues. CDR1 SGHNT and CDR2 YYREEE come from the germline V gene (reference sequence). The CDR3 is CASSLLWLAGHNNEQFF. For the CDR3, the DNA is TGTGCCAGCAGCTTACTCTGGCTAGCGGGCCACAACAATGAGCAGTTCTTC.

This chain connects TRBV7-6 to TRBJ2-6; possibly TRBD1 for D (5 bases). V was trimmed by 5 bases and J by 2 bases, leaving 10 bases between them. The length of the CDR3 is 15 residues. Germline V gives CDR1 SGHVS, CDR2 FNYEAQ. CDR3 residues: CASSPQGAGANVLTF. For the CDR3, the DNA is TGTGCCAGCAGCCCTCAGGGTGCTGGGGCCAACGTCCTGACTTTC.

V gene TRBV18 combines with J gene TRBJ2-7, with 8 bases that match TRBD2. This CDR3 spans 15 amino acids. Germline V gene lookup returns CDR1 KGHSH and CDR2 LQKENI. V lost 4 bases, J lost 6 bases, and 11 bases stayed unmatched. The CDR3 nucleotides read TGTGCCAGCTCACGATCGGGGGGGGAGGCCCCCGAGCAGTACTTC. It codes for CASSRSGGEAPEQYF.

The rearrangement joins TRBV27 to TRBJ2-5; D unresolved. The CDR3 is 11 amino acids. Germline CDR1 reads MNHEY; CDR2 reads SMNVEV (reference sequence). V gave up 6 bases and J gave up 4 bases, with 6 bases separating them. CDR3 region: CASRRGETQYF. The CDR3 DNA sequence: TGTGCCAGCAGGAGAGGAGAGACCCAGTACTTC.

This rearrangement joins TRBV27 to TRBJ1-4, with a weak D call TRBD1 (6 bases). Germline values: CDR1 MNHEY, CDR2 SMNVEV (reference sequence). The CDR3 is 19 amino acids. V was shortened by 2 bases and J by 4 bases, with 23 bases between the two germline ends. The CDR3 bases are TGTGCCAGCAGTTTACGGGGGGCGACAGTCCTTCGTGATAATGAAAAACTGTTTTTT. This encodes CASSLRGATVLRDNEKLFF.

V gene TRBV11-2 combines with J gene TRBJ1-3; 7 bases agree with TRBD1. Germline-derived CDR1 and CDR2 are SGHAT and FQNNGV. Trimming took 1 base from V and 0 from J; bases not matched to a gene: 9. The CDR3 covers 18 residues. CDR3 DNA sequence: TGTGCCAGCAGCTTAGTCTACCGGACAGGCCCCTCTGGAAACACCATATATTTT. Translation gives CASSLVYRTGPSGNTIYF.

The gene calls are TRBV11-3 and TRBJ2-1; TRBD1 agrees at 9 bases. Trimming took 5 bases from V and 7 from J; bases not matched to a gene: 6. Germline CDR1 is SGHNT and CDR2 is YENEEA. This CDR3 is 14 amino acids long. The CDR3 sequence is CASSHTGGKNEQFF. The CDR3 bases are TGTGCCAGCAGCCATACAGGGGGCAAAAATGAGCAGTTCTTC.

V gene TRBV6-6 combines with J gene TRBJ1-5; 7 nucleotides agree with TRBD1. CDR3 length equals 15 residues. V was pared by 4 bases and J by 5 bases, with 8 bases of the junction left unmatched. Looked up from germline, CDR1 is MNHNY and CDR2 is SVGAGI (reference sequence). The CDR3 loop is CASSSPDREHQPQHF. The CDR3 DNA reads TGTGCCAGCAGTTCTCCCGACAGGGAGCATCAGCCCCAGCATTTT.

This rearrangement joins TRBV20-1 to TRBJ1-1; no clear D. Germline V gene lookup returns CDR1 DFQATT and CDR2 SNEGSKA (reference sequence). The CDR3 covers 11 residues. With 2 bases removed from V and 6 bases from J, the gap between germline ends came to 7 bases. The CDR3 sequence: CSARKTAEAFF. The CDR3 bases are TGCAGTGCTAGAAAGACTGCTGAAGCTTTCTTT.

The J gene is TRBJ1-1, the V gene TRBV11-2; D is ambiguous. CDR3 size: 13 residues. The germline gives CDR1 SGHAT, CDR2 FQNNGV. V lost 3 bases and J 0 bases, leaving 5 bases between the germline ends. The CDR3 DNA is TGTGCCAGCAGCTTTAACCTGAACACTGAAGCTTTCTTT. Amino acids: CASSFNLNTEAFF.

This chain uses TRBV6-1 with TRBJ1-3; perhaps TRBD1 as D (6 bases). Trimming shortened V by 11 bases and J by 1 base, and 15 bases separated the two germline ends. Germline lookup yields CDR1 MNHNS and CDR2 SASEGT. The CDR3 spans 14 residues. The CDR3 nucleotides are TGTGCCTGGGGGGTGGGGACATCTGGAAACACCATATATTTT. Translated: CAWGVGTSGNTIYF.

V is TRBV29-1 and J is TRBJ1-2; possible D gene TRBD1, 6 bases. This CDR3 spans 13 amino acids. The V gene lost 7 bases and the J gene lost 6 bases, with 18 bases spanning the gap. CDR1 and CDR2 (germline): SQVTM, ANQGSEA. CDR3 amino acids: CSASEGGSDGYTF. DNA of the CDR3: TGCAGCGCCTCTGAGGGGGGCAGTGATGGCTACACCTTC.

This clone was detected only once. The gene calls are TRBV6-6 and TRBJ1-6; TRBD1 might be the D (6 bases). The V gene's germline CDR1 is MNHNY and CDR2 SVGAGI (reference sequence). This CDR3 has 15 amino acids. V lost 7 bases and J lost 0, with 10 bases in between. The CDR3 coding sequence is TGTGCCAGCACGAAGACAGGCTCCTATAATTCACCCCTCCACTTT. Translation: CASTKTGSYNSPLHF.

The J gene is TRBJ2-7, the V gene TRBV11-2; maybe TRBD2 (6 bases). Trimming cost V 4 bases and J 5 bases, with 15 bases left between them. Germline CDR1 SGHAT, CDR2 FQNNGV. The CDR3 contains 14 residues. The chain's CDR3 is CASSSGVFSHEQYF. CDR3 nucleotide sequence: TGTGCCAGCAGCTCGGGAGTTTTTAGCCACGAGCAGTACTTC. The full variable domain, rest sourced from reference TRBV11-2 and TRBJ2-7, is EAGVAQSPRYKIIEKRQSVAFWCNPISGHATLYWYQQILGQGPKLLIQFQNNGVVDDSQLPKDRFSAERLKGVDSTLKIQPAKLEDSAVYLCASSSGVFSHEQYFGPGTRLTVT.

The gene calls are TRBV15 and TRBJ2-5; D not resolved. The V end was cut by 5 bases, the J end by 5 bases, with 15 bases between. CDR3 length: 14 amino acids. CDR1 is LNHNV, CDR2 YYDKDF, per germline (reference sequence). CDR3 loop: CATSLYPGEETQYF. Written as DNA, the CDR3 is TGTGCCACCAGCCTGTACCCGGGCGAGGAGACCCAGTACTTC.

J is TRBJ1-2 and V is TRBV28, with D unclear. Trimming cost V 3 bases and J 6 bases, with 5 bases left between them. The CDR3 covers 11 residues. Germline lookup yields CDR1 MDHEN and CDR2 SYDVKM. For the CDR3, the DNA is TGTGCCAGCAGTTTTTACGATGGCTACACCTTC. Its translation is CASSFYDGYTF.

CDR3 in DNA: TGTGCCAGCAGCCAAGATTCAACTAGGAACACTGAAGCTTTCTTT. Translation gives CASSQDSTRNTEAFF. The chain combines TRBV14 with TRBJ1-1; D remains ambiguous. Germline CDR1 SGHDN, CDR2 FVKESK. The CDR3 covers 15 residues. The germline V and J ends were trimmed by 0 bases and 1 base, with 9 bases remaining between them.

The V and J genes are TRBV7-2 and TRBJ2-4; D is undetermined. The germline CDR1 and CDR2 sequences are SGHTA and FQGNSA. The CDR3 runs to 11 residues. Between the trimmed V and J ends, which lost 4 bases and 12 bases, there was a span of 10 bases. CDR3 DNA: TGTGCCAGCAGCTCTTCGTCATATCAGTACTTC. The encoded protein is CASSSSSYQYF.

This clone came up a few times. The chain links TRBV4-3 to TRBJ2-3; 13 bases match TRBD2. J was trimmed by 2 bases and V by 0 bases; bases with no gene match: 17. This CDR3 has 22 residues. The V gene's germline CDR1 is LGHNA and CDR2 YSLEER. CDR3 in amino acids: CASSQDCPLAGGRGPDTDTQYF. CDR3 DNA sequence: TGCGCCAGCAGCCAAGATTGTCCACTAGCGGGGGGGCGGGGCCCGGACACAGATACGCAGTATTTT.